Listed here are 20 T cell receptor beta chains from one sample, sequenced in a study of blood T cell repertoires in COVID-19. Sequenced by immunoSEQ multiplex PCR; TCRdb stores in-frame clones only, minus some. This table holds roughly 380,000 clones, 89% found once. Input material: peripheral blood. These receptors were taken from a woman between 40 and 55 years old with COVID-19, enrolled during active disease.

The CDR3 DNA reads as TGTGCCAGCAACTTCCGGGGGGGTGCTCCATCCTATGGCTACACCTTC. Its translation is CASNFRGGAPSYGYTF. This chain uses TRBV7-2 with TRBJ1-2, with D possibly matching TRBD1 (5 bases). The V end lost 7 bases, the J end lost 4 bases, and 22 bases lay between the germline ends. Per germline, CDR1 SGHTA and CDR2 FQGNSA. The CDR3 is 16 amino acids.

The chain employs TRBV7-9 and TRBJ1-1; D is perhaps TRBD1 (5 bases). With 5 bases removed from V and 5 bases from J, the gap between germline ends came to 12 bases. This CDR3 comprises 13 residues. From germline, CDR1 is SEHNR and CDR2 FQNEAQ (reference sequence). CDR3 sequence: CASSAGGFTEAFF. The CDR3 nucleotides read TGTGCCAGCAGCGCGGGGGGTTTTACTGAAGCTTTCTTT.

The genes are TRBV12-1 and TRBJ1-5. TRBV12-1 is labeled a pseudogene. The CDR3 contains 15 residues. The CDR3 sequence is CASSSRGSPNQPQHF. The CDR3 DNA follows: TGTGCCAGCAGCTCCCGGGGGTCCCCAAATCAGCCCCAGCATTTT.

DNA of the CDR3: TGTGCCTGGACGCACACCCGGGGCACTGAAGCTTTCTTT. It translates to CAWTHTRGTEAFF. V and J are TRBV30 and TRBJ1-1; D uncertain. Germline lookup yields CDR1 GTSNPN and CDR2 SVGIG (reference sequence). This CDR3 is 13 amino acids long. Deletions cut 4 bases from V and 4 bases from J, with 13 bases between.

The V and J genes are TRBV28 and TRBJ1-4, with 8 bases matching TRBD1. Per the germline V gene, CDR1 is MDHEN and CDR2 is SYDVKM. The CDR3 length is 15 residues. Trimming removed 1 base from V and 7 bases from J; junction bases left unmatched: 5. CDR3 region: CASSLYPGGSEKLFF. The CDR3 region has the DNA TGTGCCAGCAGTTTATATCCAGGGGGCAGTGAAAAACTGTTTTTT.

The chain uses TRBV5-4 and TRBJ2-3; 9 bases are shared with TRBD2. The trim removed 3 bases at V and 4 bases at J, leaving 3 bases unmatched. Germline V gives CDR1 SGHNT, CDR2 YYREEE (reference sequence). CDR3 length: 14 residues. CDR3 in DNA: TGTGCCAGCAGCTCAGTAGCGGGGGCAGATACGCAGTATTTT. This translates into CASSSVAGADTQYF. Combining the CDR3 with reference TRBV5-4 and TRBJ2-3 gives the whole variable domain ETGVTQSPTHLIKTRGQQVTLRCSSQSGHNTVSWYQQALGQGPQFIFQYYREEENGRGNFPPRFSGLQFPNYSSELNVNALELDDSALYLCASSSVAGADTQYFGPGTRLTVL.

This clone has a single count. The chain employs TRBV29-1 and TRBJ2-7; 9 nucleotides line up with TRBD1. The germline CDR1 and CDR2 sequences are SQVTM and ANQGSEA. V lost 7 bases, J lost 7 bases, and 14 bases stayed unmatched. The CDR3 covers 14 residues. This chain's CDR3 is CSAQRGTGNVEQYF. For the CDR3, the DNA is TGCAGCGCCCAAAGAGGGACAGGGAATGTGGAGCAGTACTTC.

The rearrangement uses TRBV29-1 and TRBJ1-3; possibly TRBD1 for D (5 bases). The germline V and J ends were trimmed by 0 bases and 0 bases, with 9 bases remaining between them. This CDR3 region has 15 residues. Per the germline V gene, CDR1 is SQVTM and CDR2 is ANQGSEA. The CDR3 nucleotides are TGCAGCGTTGAAGAAGGGGTCGACTCTGGAAACACCATATATTTT. The encoded protein is CSVEEGVDSGNTIYF.

A remark on this clone: The conserved final phenylalanine or tryptophan is absent from the CDR3, which likely points to a read error. This chain joins TRBV5-1 and TRBJ1-2; D perhaps matches TRBD1 (5 bases). Germline V gives CDR1 SGHRS, CDR2 YFSETQ. The CDR3 has 12 residues. Trimming removed 5 bases at V and 6 bases at J, with 11 bases between. CDR3 in DNA: TGCGCCAGCAGTTTTGAAGGGGATGGCTACACCCTC. Encoded protein: CASSFEGDGYTL.

The rearrangement links TRBV6-5 to TRBJ2-2; 11 bases agree with TRBD1. The CDR3 contains 15 residues. CDR1 and CDR2 from the germline V gene are MNHEY and SVGAGI. V shed 5 bases and J 7 bases; nucleotides not matched to a gene: 6. In DNA form, the CDR3 reads TGTGCCAGCAGTCCTGGGACAGGGGGAAGCGGGGAGCTGTTTTTT. Amino acid sequence: CASSPGTGGSGELFF.

V is TRBV7-2 and J is TRBJ2-3; the match to TRBD1 covers 8 bases. After removal of 4 bases from V and 8 bases from J, the junction contained 8 bases not matched to a gene. CDR1 SGHTA and CDR2 FQGNSA come from the germline V gene. This CDR3 spans 14 amino acids. The CDR3 sequence: CASSSYGQGGTQYF. The CDR3 region has the DNA TGTGCCAGCAGCTCCTACGGACAGGGAGGTACGCAGTATTTT.

The chain joins TRBV4-1 to TRBJ2-2, with 8 bases aligning to TRBD1. The germline V gene has CDR1 MGHRA and CDR2 YSYEKL. Trimming removed 5 bases from V and 4 bases from J; junction bases left unmatched: 6. The CDR3 has 15 residues. The CDR3 spells CASSTRQGSTGELFF. The DNA of the CDR3 is TGCGCCAGCAGCACCCGACAGGGGAGCACCGGGGAGCTGTTTTTT.

This chain joins TRBV5-6 and TRBJ1-2, with a weak D call TRBD1 (6 bases). This CDR3 is 13 amino acids long. CDR1 and CDR2 (germline): SGHDT, YYEEEE. Trimming removed 1 base from V and 8 bases from J, with 12 bases in between. CDR3 DNA sequence: TGTGCCAGCAGCTTGAGGGACACTCGAGGCTACACCTTC. It encodes CASSLRDTRGYTF. Filled out from reference TRBV5-6 and TRBJ1-2, the complete variable domain reads DAGVTQSPTHLIKTRGQQVTLRCSPKSGHDTVSWYQQALGQGPQFIFQYYEEEERQRGNFPDRFSGHQFPNYSSELNVNALLLGDSALYLCASSLRDTRGYTFGSGTRLTVV.

V gene TRBV10-3 combines with J gene TRBJ2-3, with 8 bases that match TRBD1. The germline V gene has CDR1 ENHRY and CDR2 SYGVKD. This CDR3 is built from 15 residues. The J segment lost 6 bases and the V segment lost 5 bases, leaving 10 bases of the junction unmatched. The CDR3 sequence: CAISQGAKNRDTQYF. CDR3 DNA: TGTGCCATCAGTCAGGGGGCGAAGAATAGGGATACGCAGTATTTT.

The chain combines TRBV18 with TRBJ1-5, with D possibly matching TRBD1 (6 bases). Trimming removed 3 bases from V and 9 bases from J, with 18 bases in between. Germline V gives CDR1 KGHSH, CDR2 LQKENI. This CDR3 has 15 amino acids. The CDR3 here is CASSPQQGPGRPQHF. Here the CDR3 DNA reads TGTGCCAGCTCACCTCAACAGGGCCCAGGACGGCCCCAGCATTTT.

There are a few counts of this clone. J is TRBJ1-1 and V is TRBV7-9; D unresolved. The germline gives CDR1 SEHNR, CDR2 FQNEAQ (reference sequence). CDR3 length: 14 residues. The V gene lost 1 base and the J gene lost 3 bases, with 9 bases spanning the gap. The CDR3 nucleotides read TGTGCCAGCAGCTTAGTATCGGTGGACACTGAAGCTTTCTTT. This encodes CASSLVSVDTEAFF.

The rearrangement links TRBV18 to TRBJ1-4, with a possible D match to TRBD1 (5 bases). The V end lost 4 bases, the J end lost 2 bases, and 14 bases lay between the germline ends. The germline V gene encodes CDR1 KGHSH and CDR2 LQKENI. This CDR3 spans 16 amino acids. CDR3: CASSRTPTATNEKLFF. DNA of the CDR3: TGTGCCAGCTCACGAACCCCGACAGCCACTAATGAAAAACTGTTTTTT.

The rearrangement links TRBV19 to TRBJ1-3, with D unclear. Germline assignment: CDR1 LNHDA and CDR2 SQIVND (reference sequence). The ends were cut back, 6 bases at V and 2 bases at J, with 11 bases in the middle. This CDR3 region has 14 residues. CDR3 DNA: TGTGCCAGTAGCCCCAGGAGGGCTGGAAACACCATATATTTT. Translation gives CASSPRRAGNTIYF.

The CDR3 reads CASSAGLAGQVEQFF. CDR3 DNA: TGTGCCAGTAGTGCGGGACTAGCGGGACAGGTTGAGCAGTTCTTC. This chain connects TRBV19 to TRBJ2-1, with TRBD2 matching 13 bases. Germline CDR1 and CDR2: LNHDA and SQIVND (reference sequence). The trim removed 5 bases at V and 9 bases at J, leaving 7 bases unmatched. This CDR3 has 15 amino acids.

The rearrangement uses TRBV7-2 and TRBJ1-4; TRBD1 might be the D (6 bases). V was shortened by 5 bases and J by 3 bases, with 13 bases between the two germline ends. Per the germline V gene, CDR1 is SGHTA and CDR2 is FQGNSA. The CDR3 runs to 15 residues. This CDR3 is CASSIRQVANEKLFF. In nucleotides, the CDR3 is TGTGCCAGCAGCATTCGACAGGTAGCTAATGAAAAACTGTTTTTT. The full variable domain, rest sourced from reference TRBV7-2 and TRBJ1-4, is GAGVSQSPSNKVTEKGKDVELRCDPISGHTALYWYRQSLGQGLEFLIYFQGNSAPDKSGLPSDRFSAERTGGSVSTLTIQRTQQEDSAVYLCASSIRQVANEKLFFGSGTQLSVL.